The source of this T cell receptor beta chain is a study of cytomegalovirus exposure and HLA in healthy donors. Amplification used 60 Vbeta primers and 13 Jbeta primers. Profiling relied on immunoSEQ multiplex PCR, and the TCRdb table lists in-frame clones only, not all of them. This sample has more than 150,000 clones, with about four fifths found just once. The CDR3 length is 14 residues. Germline V gives CDR1 ENHRY, CDR2 SYGVKD. J lost 3 bases, V lost 4 bases, and 3 bases had no gene match. The chain joins TRBV10-3 to TRBJ1-5, with 7 positions matching TRBD1. The sequence was collected from a man between 45 and 60 years old in good health and CMV-seronegative. Sequencing used PBMCs. CDR3: CAISGGTVNQPQHF. As DNA, the CDR3 is TGTGCCATCAGTGGGGGGACAGTCAATCAGCCCCAGCATTTT.